This T cell receptor (beta chain) was sequenced in a study of identical twins. The study's findings and limits: Sharing of beta out-of-frame sequences by twins showed a weaker excess. These conclusions were based on statistical analysis (cross-sectional, not following the same donors).

About this clonotype itself: Its antigen remains unidentified.

Addition of a universal primer site occurred through template switching, and cDNA carried unique molecular identifiers. TCRdb re-derived calls from the 5' RACE reads in MiXCR, one entry per CDR3 protein. The repertoire has under 900,000 distinct CDR3 sequences, roughly an eighth of them found once; the top ten carry around 1.5%. The CDR3 has 20 residues. J gave up 4 bases and V 4 bases, and 22 bases lay outside the gene matches. Germline CDR1 and CDR2: SGHRS and YFSETQ. The same data also went into a second study, on yellow fever vaccine responses in identical twins.

This sequence joins TRBV5-1 and TRBJ1-1; 10 bases are a match to TRBD1. Material: PBMCs. This TCR came from a woman in her late teens or twenties in good health. The CDR3 bases are TGCGCCAGCAGCATTGGGCCGAGAGGACAGGGGGTTCGAATCGGCACTGAAGCTTTCTTT. Protein: CASSIGPRGQGVRIGTEAFF.